A single sample gave rise to the 5 T cell receptor beta chains below, sequenced in a study of shared clonotypes between healthy human individuals. The assay was immunoSEQ multiplex PCR, and TCRdb's table has in-frame clones only and misses some. Of approximately 2.5 million clones in the sample, 85% to 95% were seen once. Sequenced sample: naive CD4+ T cells sorted from blood. The subset is: CD45RA+ positively selected. All receptors derive from a man between 18 and 35 years old in good health.

This clone was observed once. This chain joins TRBV18 and TRBJ2-7, with D perhaps being TRBD1 or TRBD2 (5 bases each). Germline lookup yields CDR1 KGHSH and CDR2 LQKENI. The CDR3 sequence is 15 residues long. The V and J ends lost 3 bases and 0 bases respectively, with 12 bases between them. The CDR3 sequence: CASSPNGDPSYEQYF. The DNA of the CDR3 is TGTGCCAGCTCACCTAATGGGGACCCCTCCTACGAGCAGTACTTC.

To note about this clone: Germline and junction disagree at one end, which may indicate a read error. The gene calls are TRBV7-2 and TRBJ1-1; 8 bases align to TRBD1. The CDR3 totals 15 residues. Looked up from germline, CDR1 is SGHTA and CDR2 is FQGNSA. The CDR3 DNA follows: TGTGCCAGCAGCTCTCGGACAGGGTGGGGGACTGAAGTTTTCTTT. The encoded protein is CASSSRTGWGTEVFF.

V is TRBV19 and J is TRBJ2-5, with TRBD1 matching 8 bases. Unmatched junction bases numbered 4, after V lost 3 bases and J lost 1 base. The V gene's germline CDR1 is LNHDA and CDR2 SQIVND (reference sequence). The CDR3 sequence is 15 residues long. The CDR3 nucleotides are TGTGCCAGTAGTATTGCCGGGACAGGCCAAGAGACCCAGTACTTC. Residues: CASSIAGTGQETQYF.

CDR3 region: CASSLRQVTTGEQYF. The CDR3 region has the DNA TGTGCCAGCAGTTTGCGACAGGTGACGACAGGGGAGCAGTACTTC. The chain combines TRBV28 with TRBJ2-7; 7 nucleotides line up with TRBD1. This CDR3 contains 15 residues. Germline assignment: CDR1 MDHEN and CDR2 SYDVKM. With 3 bases clipped from V and 7 bases from J, the junction kept 12 bases outside the gene matches.

Worth noting for this clone: One junction end does not reproduce the germline sequence, and a read error may be involved. CDR3 in amino acids: CASSPGTSGSSNEQYF. The CDR3 nucleotides read TGCGCCAGCAGCCCCGGGACTAGCGGGAGCTCCAACGAGCAGTACTTC. This chain connects TRBV5-1 to TRBJ2-7, with 14 bases aligning to TRBD2. CDR3 length: 16 residues. CDR1 and CDR2 (germline): SGHRS, YFSETQ. The variable domain in full, completed from reference TRBV5-1 and TRBJ2-7, reads KAGVTQTPRYLIKTRGQQVTLSCSPISGHRSVSWYQQTPGQGLQFLFEYFSETQRNKGNFPGRFSGRQFSNSRSEMNVSTLELGDSALYLCASSPGTSGSSNEQYFGPGTRLTVT.